This TCR beta chain comes out of a study of beta chain features in type 1 diabetes listed by TCRdb under 2018. For the wider study: No differences in mean age, gender distribution, total cell number or subset yield were found between patients and healthy donors. A total of roughly 98,000,000 sorted cells were examined across all samples, and RNA yield correlated strongly with the number of cells per subset. The study compared the TCRB repertoires of sorted circulating CD4+ T cell subsets in recently diagnosed type 1 diabetes patients with those in matched healthy donors. Whereas all 30 or so donors provided naive and central memory subsets, regulatory and stem cell-like memory subsets were isolated from just 8 patients and about eight healthy donors. What the authors observed across the whole study: In all four CD4+ subsets, TCRB CDR3 length was moderately but significantly shorter in type 1 diabetes patients. Sequencing cDNA rather than genomic DNA could over-represent highly expressing activated cells, although activation and CD3 levels did not differ between groups. Shorter templates might have been favored by PCR, but patient and control samples were amplified and corrected together, so both groups would have been affected equally by any skew. Naive, central memory and regulatory TCRB repertoires appeared to be more similar among patients than among healthy donors. Only small numbers of individuals were included in the HLA sub-analyses, which left unresolved whether HLA type had any influence on TCRB rearrangement. At VDJ recombination sites, patients with type 1 diabetes made fewer insertions and deleted more nucleotides, a pattern implying thymic rearrangement abnormalities.

Turning to this clone: The specificity of this receptor is unknown. The input lacks base qualities; no much larger clone sits a single base away.

The entire amount of isolated RNA was reverse transcribed using the High Capacity cDNA Reverse Transcription Kit, so the sequenced TCRB transcripts were expressed ones. Deep immunoSEQ sequencing was performed on naive, central memory and regulatory T cell samples, with an average of roughly 3.6 million total reads per sample. Sorted cells were lysed in RLT buffer, and RNA was extracted using DNase-treated RNeasy Micro or Mini kits according to cell number. Each cell subset was processed on its own to prevent cross-contamination, while patient and healthy donor samples were processed together. The immunoSEQ multiplex PCR was used to amplify TCRB sequences from cDNA, yielding 87-bp fragments that span the CDR3 region. The amplicons were sequenced using the Illumina HiSeq platform. In the source study's methods: PCR bias was computationally corrected using synthetic template baselines, reads within Hamming distance 2 were collapsed, and singletons that could not be merged were discarded. By aligning reads against IMGT, V, D and J genes, CDR3 length, and insertions or deletions at six rearrangement sites were assigned. Clonotype counts were normalized to sorted cell number within each subset before computing true diversity and Gini coefficients with the tcR R package. Repertoire sharing was quantified using the overlap coefficient calculated on TCRB nucleotide sequences. Out-of-frame TCRB sequences from naive cells were analyzed as a proxy for the pre-selection repertoire. In its TCRdb copy, this immuneACCESS table keeps in-frame sequences only and misses some clones. Where compared with another copy, unresolved V genes explain less than half of these, and the others have no known cause. That table is the source of V, J and clone size, and D and trimming were worked out from the DNA. Here the sample has around 250,000 clones; around 21% occur a single time. The top ten constitute around 0.028% of the sample.

The germline V and J ends show losses of 3 bases and 9 bases respectively, and no gene match explains 5 bases of the junction. The cysteine opens and the phenylalanine closes a CDR3 of 13 amino acids. Only the CDR3 part of the read is kept: 39 bases, read in frame from the first base. CDR1 and CDR2 are drawn from the germline V gene: KGHSH, LQKENI. A single peripheral blood draw of about 116 mL on average was collected from each donor into heparinised tubes. Naive, central memory, regulatory and stem cell-like memory CD4+ T cells were sorted on a BD FACSAria II using a panel including CD45RO, CCR7, CD25, CD127, CD95 and CD27. A purity above 95% was achieved for all sorted populations. PBMCs were isolated right away by Lymphoprep density gradient centrifugation and were stained directly, without culture. So that batch effects would be minimized, each experiment stained and sorted samples in pairs, pairing one healthy donor with one patient.

The receptor was isolated from a woman aged 40 to 50 with type 1 diabetes. Recombination connected TRBV18 to TRBJ2-1, with 7 bases matching TRBD1. The source material was naive CD4+ T cells from blood. Interpreted using the paper, the cell subset or site label stands for: true naive CD4+ T cells. CDR3 loop: CASSPTGKGEQFF. The DNA sequence is given as TGTGCCAGCTCACCGACAGGGAAGGGTGAGCAGTTCTTC.